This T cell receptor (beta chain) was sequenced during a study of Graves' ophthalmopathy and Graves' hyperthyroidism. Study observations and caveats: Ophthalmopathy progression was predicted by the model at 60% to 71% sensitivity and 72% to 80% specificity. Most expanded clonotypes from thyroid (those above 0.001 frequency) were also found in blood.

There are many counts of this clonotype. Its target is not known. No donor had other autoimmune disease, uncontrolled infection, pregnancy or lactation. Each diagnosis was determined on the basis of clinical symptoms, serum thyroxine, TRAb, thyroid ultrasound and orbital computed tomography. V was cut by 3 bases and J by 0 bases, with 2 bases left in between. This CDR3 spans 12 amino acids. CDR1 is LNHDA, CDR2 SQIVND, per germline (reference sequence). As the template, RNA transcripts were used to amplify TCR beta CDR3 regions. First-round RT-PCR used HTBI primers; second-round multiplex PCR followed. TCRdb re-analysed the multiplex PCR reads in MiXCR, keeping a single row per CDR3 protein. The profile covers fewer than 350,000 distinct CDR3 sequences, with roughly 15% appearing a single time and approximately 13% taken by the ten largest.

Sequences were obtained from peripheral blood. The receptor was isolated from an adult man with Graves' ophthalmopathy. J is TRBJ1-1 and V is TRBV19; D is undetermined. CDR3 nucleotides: TGTGCCAGTAGTATGCTGAACACTGAAGCTTTCTTT. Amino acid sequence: CASSMLNTEAFF.